This T cell receptor (beta chain) emerged from a study of cytomegalovirus exposure and HLA in healthy donors (dated by TCRdb to 2016 to 2017). Concerning the study at large: According to an earlier analysis of 587 of the donors, 150 million to 200 million T cells yielded 117 million unique TCR beta sequences and around 300 Gb of sequence data. An early release covering roughly 640 HLA-typed donors comprised around 300 gigabases of sequencing data and about 90 million unique TCR sequences. Of the roughly 400 genotyped donors, roughly 85% fell in the genetic ancestry cluster associated with self-reported Caucasian donors. The aim of the study was to test whether cataloging public T cell receptors could identify signatures of past pathogen exposure. Using immunosequencing, the study profiled T cell repertoires from 550 to 750 subjects and related those repertoires to cytomegalovirus serostatus. Besides the first cohort of approximately 710 subjects, a separate validation cohort made up of 95 to 150 different subjects was used. To predict cytomegalovirus infection status, the study brought together high-throughput TCR immunosequencing, statistical association of individual TCRs with disease status, and machine learning. In a later analysis, previously published TCR beta repertoires from 670 or so donors were re-analyzed and high-resolution HLA genotyping was added so that TCR occurrence patterns could be studied. Rather than using new phenotypic data, the later analysis identified candidate immune exposures from TCR beta sequences and from how often those sequences occurred across donors. To decide whether each TCR beta V gene segment behaved as functional or pseudogenic, an earlier analysis of some 540 of the donors relied on high-throughput TCR beta sequencing. Donor age, sex, ethnicity and CMV serostatus were compiled together with the repertoire data. Genome-wide SNP genotypes for about 55% of the roughly 670 donors were used in a later genetic analysis, which treated that subset as a discovery cohort. Every discovery cohort repertoire had been produced on one sequencing platform. Class I and class II HLA loci were covered by the typing at four-digit resolution. The number of donors typed differed by locus, with roughly 620-640 for A, B, C, DRB1 and DQB1, 522 for DQA1, 600 to 610 for DPA1, and 472 for DPB1. Several DR-DQ haplotypes were handled as single units for association and clustering because linkage in the cohort was strong. Among 300 to 500 genotyped donors of the cohort, an average of about 240,000 unique TCR beta nucleotide sequences was sequenced per donor, of which roughly 18% were non-productive.

Reading the germline V gene gives CDR1 MDHEN and CDR2 SYDVKM. Trimming takes 6 bases from V and 10 bases from J, and the germline ends sit 18 bases apart. The CDR3, from cysteine to phenylalanine, totals 13 residues. Just CDR3 DNA is preserved here, 39 bases in frame from base 1. Concerning this clone itself: Its binding antigen is unknown. It has no much larger one-base neighbor in the sample; base qualities were not kept.

The cohort consisted of fewer than 700 healthy bone marrow donors. At the time of sampling, all cohort members were nominally healthy, though unrecorded immune exposures were likely present. The donor tested CMV seronegative and was one of the 352 seronegative cohort members. A peripheral blood sample was collected from each donor, and TCR beta sequencing was performed on peripheral blood mononuclear cells. The Qiagen DNeasy Blood Extraction Kit was used to extract genomic DNA from the blood cell samples. The full study reports these points: Some IMGT-functional V segments, including TRBV6-2 and TRBV6-3, could not be told apart with the 87-base-pair reads, so those segments were excluded. A later analysis found that most CMV-associated TCR beta chains appeared HLA-restricted, with HLA associations seemingly driven largely by CMV exposure. About 17 rarely observed V segments, including chromosome 9 orphons, were excluded from the earlier analysis of 550 to 700 of the donors because counts were too low. It was suggested by the authors that the approach could potentially be generalized to other disease states and immunological phenotypes. Linkage disequilibrium might explain the correlated functional status among segregating V segments, but an unknown experimental factor could not be ruled out. HLA typing was unavailable for some donors at each locus, so association tests used only the typed subset. In a later analysis, TCR association rates were found to vary across HLA loci, with the most associated TCRs seen for DRB1 alleles and the fewest for HLA-C alleles. The classifier was reported to diagnose cytomegalovirus status with high specificity and sensitivity in both the original and validation cohorts. A later genetic analysis reported fewer N-insertions in productive TCRs among donors in an Asian-associated ancestry cluster than the roughly 720-donor mean. Sequencing depth was assumed to be roughly uniform across donors in the presence/absence analyses, though that assumption may not hold. Assigning TCR associations to individual alleles was difficult when HLA alleles, especially DR and DQ, strongly co-occurred. According to a later analysis, parvovirus B19, influenza, CMV and Epstein-Barr virus appeared linked to several top co-occurrence clusters. A later genetic analysis associated a missense DCLRE1C variant with V-gene and J-gene trimming of TCR beta chains, and an independent cohort replicated the association. A group of highly shared sequence variants was considered likely to be a technical artifact of the sequencing pipeline. Specific HLA alleles were associated with about 17,000 TCR beta sequences at a false discovery rate of 0.05 in a later analysis. In an earlier analysis of some 500 of the donors, most TCR beta V segments were observed in productive rearrangements about 90% or about 30% of the time, broadly matching IMGT annotations. This cohort had only TCR beta chains sequenced, and the lack of alpha or paired-chain data limited which features could be detected. In a later analysis, HLA-associated TCR beta chains were found to be more clonally expanded and to have lower generation probabilities than equally common non-associated chains. The study gave a list of 150 to 200 TCR beta chains associated with cytomegalovirus. Across donors, most TCR sequences were observed very rarely, whereas some public TCRs were present in many individuals. A further reported finding was that TCR beta sequences accurately predicted the HLA-A and HLA-B alleles for most subjects in the first cohort. In vitro tests confirmed that a few of the cytomegalovirus-associated TCR beta chains recognize cytomegalovirus antigens. Immune exposure information for the cohort was limited to CMV serostatus.

The method was the immunoSEQ multiplex PCR assay. For the multiplex PCR, a mixture combining 60 forward primers for TCR Vbeta segments and 13 reverse primers for TCR Jbeta segments was used. A multiplex PCR assay on genomic DNA amplified the CDR3 region of rearranged TCR beta genes. On the Illumina HiSeq System, the amplified TCR beta libraries were sequenced as 87-base-pair reads. As for the original processing: In a later analysis, tens of millions of unique TCR beta chains were counted across the roughly 670 repertoires, and roughly 10 million of these chains were shared by at least two donors. Raw reads were error-corrected and collapsed into unique sequences with a nearest-neighbor algorithm that merged closely related sequences to remove PCR and sequencing errors. V, D and J gene segments were assigned by aligning CDR3 sequences to IMGT reference sequences. For a sequence to be retained, at least a six-nucleotide match to both a V gene segment and a J gene segment was required. Rearrangements were called productive when the CDR3 lacked stop codons and stayed in frame with V and J; all others were non-productive. Following IMGT convention, CDR3 was defined as the stretch from the second conserved V-encoded cysteine up to the conserved J-encoded phenylalanine. The earlier analysis of 587 of the donors excluded sequences that lacked an unambiguous match to a single V gene segment. An earlier analysis of fewer than 750 of the donors called V segments functional above 56.7% productive rearrangements and segregating when the between-donor standard deviation exceeded 5%. A statistical classification framework was developed to diagnose cytomegalovirus status using the catalog of TCR beta chain sequences. V and J gene assignment, in a later analysis, came from comparing TCR nucleotide sequences with IMGT/GENE-DB human TR gene sequences. Using the TCRdist pipeline, a later analysis assigned CDR3 sequences along with most-parsimonious VDJ recombination scenarios. A later analysis defined each TCR beta chain by its CDR3 amino acid sequence plus V-gene family, and excluded reads lacking a unique V-gene family. A later analysis removed 592 highly shared, low-generation-probability nucleotide sequences to deal with suspected cross-contamination and a sequencing artifact. In a later analysis, a clonal expansion index was calculated for each public chain from normalized within-repertoire ranks of inferred template counts. In a later analysis, generation probabilities were computed using a VDJ recombination model fitted to out-of-frame rearrangements, and the results were checked against IGoR. In a later analysis, TCR-TCR, TCR-HLA and TCR-CMV co-occurrence was scored with hypergeometric tests, and a repertoire-size bias correction was applied to TCR pairs. False discovery rates were estimated in a later analysis by permuting HLA or CMV assignments 20 times. In a later analysis, co-occurring TCRs were grouped using DBSCAN, with TCRdist sequence similarity added in when clustering inside HLA-allele-positive subsets. Repertoires with fewer than 30,000 or more than 120,000 public chains were left out of co-occurrence clustering, as were roughly five repertoires with anomalous nucleotide sharing. TCRdb took this table from immuneACCESS and kept in-frame rearrangements with V and J called. Such tables lack part of the clones; where checked against another copy, unresolved V genes explain under half of the gap, and the rest is unexplained. The V and J calls and clone size come from that table; D and trimming were worked out from the DNA. The sample table holds 180,000 or so clones, of which 76% were seen once. The top ten constitute 0.75% to 0.8% of the sample.

Sequencing was done on a sample of PBMCs. The rearrangement combines TRBV28 with TRBJ1-2; the best D guess is TRBD1, with 6 bases matching. The clonotype was recovered from a female donor in good health and CMV-seronegative. The nucleotide sequence reads TGTGCCAGCAGATTTCCCCTTACAGGGTCCTACACCTTC. This yields the protein CASRFPLTGSYTF.